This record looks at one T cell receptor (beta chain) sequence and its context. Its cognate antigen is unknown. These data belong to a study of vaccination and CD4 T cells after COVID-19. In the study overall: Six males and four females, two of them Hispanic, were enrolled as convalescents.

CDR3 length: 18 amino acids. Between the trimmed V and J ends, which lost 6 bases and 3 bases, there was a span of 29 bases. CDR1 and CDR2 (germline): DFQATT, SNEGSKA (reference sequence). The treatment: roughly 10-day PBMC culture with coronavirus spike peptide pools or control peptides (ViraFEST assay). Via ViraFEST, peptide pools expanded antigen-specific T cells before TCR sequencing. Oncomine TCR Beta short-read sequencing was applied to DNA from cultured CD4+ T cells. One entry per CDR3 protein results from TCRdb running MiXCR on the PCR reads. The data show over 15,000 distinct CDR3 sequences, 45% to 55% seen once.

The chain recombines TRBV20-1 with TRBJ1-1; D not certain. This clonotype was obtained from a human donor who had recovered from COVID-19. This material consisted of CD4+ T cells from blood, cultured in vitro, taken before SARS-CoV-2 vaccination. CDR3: CSAIYSREGANTHTEAFF. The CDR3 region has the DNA TGCAGTGCCATATACTCGAGAGAGGGCGCGAATACTCACACTGAAGCTTTCTTT.